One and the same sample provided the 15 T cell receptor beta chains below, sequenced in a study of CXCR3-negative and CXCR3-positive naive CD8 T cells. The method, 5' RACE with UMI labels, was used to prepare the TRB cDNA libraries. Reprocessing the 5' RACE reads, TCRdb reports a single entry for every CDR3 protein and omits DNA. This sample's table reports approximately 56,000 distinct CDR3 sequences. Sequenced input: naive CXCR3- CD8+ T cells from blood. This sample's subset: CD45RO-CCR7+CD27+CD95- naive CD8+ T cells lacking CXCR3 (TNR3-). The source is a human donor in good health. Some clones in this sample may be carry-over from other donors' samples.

The CDR3 here is CASSYRGVYEQYF. The chain combines TRBV6-5 with TRBJ2-7. Per germline, CDR1 MNHEY and CDR2 SVGAGI. CDR3 length: 13 amino acids.

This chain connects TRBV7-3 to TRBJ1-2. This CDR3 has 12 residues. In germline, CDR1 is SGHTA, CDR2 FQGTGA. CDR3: CASSNGNYGYTF.

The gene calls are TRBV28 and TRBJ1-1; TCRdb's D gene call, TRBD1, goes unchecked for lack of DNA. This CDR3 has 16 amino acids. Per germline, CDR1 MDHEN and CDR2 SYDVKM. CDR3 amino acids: CASSSPLQTANTEAFF.

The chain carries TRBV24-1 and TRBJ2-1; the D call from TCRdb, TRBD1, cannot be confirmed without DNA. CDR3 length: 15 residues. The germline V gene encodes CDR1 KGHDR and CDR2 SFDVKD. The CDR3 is CATSDADRGLNEQFF.

The CDR3 here is CASSSKPGGSADTQYF. The rearrangement links TRBV7-9 to TRBJ2-3; TCRdb's assignment of TRBD2 cannot be checked, as there is no DNA. CDR1 is SEHNR, CDR2 FQNEAQ, per germline (reference sequence). The CDR3 extends over 16 amino acids.

The CDR3 reads CASSFGTPGLAGGSTGELFF. The chain uses TRBV7-9 and TRBJ2-2; the TRBD2 assignment by TCRdb is unverifiable without DNA. The germline gives CDR1 SEHNR, CDR2 FQNEAQ (reference sequence). The CDR3 length is 20 residues.

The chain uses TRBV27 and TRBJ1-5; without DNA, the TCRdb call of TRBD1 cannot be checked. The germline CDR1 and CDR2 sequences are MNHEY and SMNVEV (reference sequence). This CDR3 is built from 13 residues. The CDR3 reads CASSPEGLQPQHF.

This CDR3 is CASSQDISRGAFF. This sequence joins TRBV4-1 and TRBJ1-1; TCRdb picks TRBD1, but there is no DNA to check that call. Germline loops: CDR1 MGHRA, CDR2 YSYEKL. CDR3 length equals 13 residues.

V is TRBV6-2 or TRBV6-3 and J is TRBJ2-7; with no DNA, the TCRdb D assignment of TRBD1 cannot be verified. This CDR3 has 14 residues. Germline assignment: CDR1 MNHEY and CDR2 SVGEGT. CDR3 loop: CASSSPQGSYEQYF.

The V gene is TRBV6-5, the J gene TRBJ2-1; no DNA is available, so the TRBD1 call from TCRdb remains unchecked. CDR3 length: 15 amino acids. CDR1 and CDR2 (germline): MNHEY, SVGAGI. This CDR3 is CASSLDRGGIYEQFF.

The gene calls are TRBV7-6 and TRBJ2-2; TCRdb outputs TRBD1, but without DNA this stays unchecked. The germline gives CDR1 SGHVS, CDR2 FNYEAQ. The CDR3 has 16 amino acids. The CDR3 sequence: CASSPTGTSNTGELFF.

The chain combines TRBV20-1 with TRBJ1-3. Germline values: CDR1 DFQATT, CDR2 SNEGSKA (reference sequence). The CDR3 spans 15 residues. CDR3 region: CSAGFGVLSGNTIYF.

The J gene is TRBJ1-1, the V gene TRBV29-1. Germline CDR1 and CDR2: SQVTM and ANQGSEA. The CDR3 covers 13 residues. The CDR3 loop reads CSVEEQTNTEAFF. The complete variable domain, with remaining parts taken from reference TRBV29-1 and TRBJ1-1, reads SAVISQKPSRDICQRGTSLTIQCQVDSQVTMMFWYRQQPGQSLTLIATANQGSEATYESGFVIDKFPISRPNLTFSTLTVSNMSPEDSSIYLCSVEEQTNTEAFFGQGTRLTVV.

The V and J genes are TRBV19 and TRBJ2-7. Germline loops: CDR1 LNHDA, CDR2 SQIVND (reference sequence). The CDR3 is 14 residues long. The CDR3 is CASSIRTEYYEQYF.

CDR3 in amino acids: CASAQLTEGDTQYF. The genes are TRBV7-6 and TRBJ2-3; TCRdb returns TRBD2, unconfirmable since there is no DNA. The CDR3 loop spans 14 amino acids. The germline CDR1 and CDR2 sequences are SGHVS and FNYEAQ.